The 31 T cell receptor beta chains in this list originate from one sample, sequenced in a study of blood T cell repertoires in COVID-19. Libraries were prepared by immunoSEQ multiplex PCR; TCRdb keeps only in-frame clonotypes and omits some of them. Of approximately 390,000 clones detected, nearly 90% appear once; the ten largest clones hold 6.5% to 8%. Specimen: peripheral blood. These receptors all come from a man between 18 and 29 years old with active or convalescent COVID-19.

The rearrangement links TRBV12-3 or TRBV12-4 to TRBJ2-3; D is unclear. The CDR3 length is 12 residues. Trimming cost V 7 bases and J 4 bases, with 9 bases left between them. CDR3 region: CASNTAADTQYF. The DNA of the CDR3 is TGTGCCAGCAACACGGCGGCAGATACGCAGTATTTT.

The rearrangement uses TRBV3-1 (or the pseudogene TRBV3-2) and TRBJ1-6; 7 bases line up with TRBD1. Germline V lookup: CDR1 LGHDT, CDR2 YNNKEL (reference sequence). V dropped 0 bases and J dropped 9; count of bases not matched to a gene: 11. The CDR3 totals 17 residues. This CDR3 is CASSQDNRGTVGSPLHF. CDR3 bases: TGTGCCAGCAGCCAAGATAACCGGGGGACAGTGGGTTCACCCCTCCACTTT.

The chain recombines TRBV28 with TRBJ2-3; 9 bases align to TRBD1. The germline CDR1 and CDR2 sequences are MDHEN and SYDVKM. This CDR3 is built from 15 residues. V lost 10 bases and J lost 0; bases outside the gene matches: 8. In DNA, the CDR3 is TGTGCCACCTTTACAGGGGGCGCTAGCACAGATACGCAGTATTTT. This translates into CATFTGGASTDTQYF.

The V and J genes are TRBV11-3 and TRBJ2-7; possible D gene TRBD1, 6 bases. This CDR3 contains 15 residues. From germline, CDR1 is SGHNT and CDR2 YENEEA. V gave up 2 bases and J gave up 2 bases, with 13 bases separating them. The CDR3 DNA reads TGTGCCAGCAGCTTATCGCAGGGGAAAGCCTACGAGCAGTACTTC. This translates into CASSLSQGKAYEQYF.

As DNA, the CDR3 is TGTGCCAGCAGCCCCTCGGGACTGCCGTTCGGAGCTTTCTTT. Translating gives CASSPSGLPFGAFF. The chain joins TRBV9 to TRBJ1-1; D is perhaps TRBD1 (5 bases). The V and J ends lost 4 bases and 10 bases respectively, with 20 bases between them. CDR1 is SGDLS and CDR2 is YYNGEE in the germline V gene. The CDR3 spans 14 residues.

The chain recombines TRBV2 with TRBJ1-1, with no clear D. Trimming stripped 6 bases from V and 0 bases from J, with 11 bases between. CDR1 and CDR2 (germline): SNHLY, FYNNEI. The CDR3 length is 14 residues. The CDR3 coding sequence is TGTGCCAGCAGATACCGGACTTTGAACACTGAAGCTTTCTTT. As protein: CASRYRTLNTEAFF.

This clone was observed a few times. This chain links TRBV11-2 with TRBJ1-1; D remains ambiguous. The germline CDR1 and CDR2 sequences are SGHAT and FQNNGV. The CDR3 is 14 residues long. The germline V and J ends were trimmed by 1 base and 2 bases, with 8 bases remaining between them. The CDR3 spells CASSLGALNTEAFF. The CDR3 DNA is TGTGCCAGCAGCTTAGGTGCTCTAAACACTGAAGCTTTCTTT.

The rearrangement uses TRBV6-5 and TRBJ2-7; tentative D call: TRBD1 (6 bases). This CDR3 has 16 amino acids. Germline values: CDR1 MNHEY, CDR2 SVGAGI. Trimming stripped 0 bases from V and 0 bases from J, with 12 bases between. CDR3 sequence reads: CASSYSWGTSSYEQYF. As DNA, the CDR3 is TGTGCCAGCAGTTACTCGTGGGGGACAAGCTCCTACGAGCAGTACTTC.

Here the CDR3 DNA reads TGTGCCAGCTCACCCACCCGCGGACTAGCGGGATCTGACGAGCAGTACTTC. Protein sequence: CASSPTRGLAGSDEQYF. The chain is built from TRBV18 and TRBJ2-7; 12 nucleotides align to TRBD2. Germline values: CDR1 KGHSH, CDR2 LQKENI. Trimming cost V 3 bases and J 5 bases; bases outside gene matches: 11. There are 17 residues in the CDR3.

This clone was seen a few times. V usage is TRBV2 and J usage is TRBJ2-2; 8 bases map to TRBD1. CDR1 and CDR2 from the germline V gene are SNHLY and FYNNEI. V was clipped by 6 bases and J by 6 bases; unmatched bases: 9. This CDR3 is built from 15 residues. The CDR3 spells CASRIDRGVAGELFF. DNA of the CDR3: TGTGCCAGCAGGATAGACAGGGGTGTCGCCGGGGAGCTGTTTTTT.

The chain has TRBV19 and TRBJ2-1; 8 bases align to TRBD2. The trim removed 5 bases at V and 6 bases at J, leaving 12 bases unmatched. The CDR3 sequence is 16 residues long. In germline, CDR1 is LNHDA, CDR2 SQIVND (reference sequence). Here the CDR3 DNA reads TGTGCCAGTAGTGTCGGGACTAGGGGTTGGAGCAATGAGCAGTTCTTC. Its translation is CASSVGTRGWSNEQFF.

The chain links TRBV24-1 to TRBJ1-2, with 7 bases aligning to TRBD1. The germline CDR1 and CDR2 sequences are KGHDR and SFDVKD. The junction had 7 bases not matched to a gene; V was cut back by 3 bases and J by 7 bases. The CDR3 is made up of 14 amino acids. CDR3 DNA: TGTGCCACCAGTGATCAAAGAGACAGGGCTGGCTACACCTTC. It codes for CATSDQRDRAGYTF.

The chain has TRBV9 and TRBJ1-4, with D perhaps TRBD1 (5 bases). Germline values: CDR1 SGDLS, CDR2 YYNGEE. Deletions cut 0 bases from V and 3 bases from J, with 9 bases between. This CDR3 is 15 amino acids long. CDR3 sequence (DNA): TGTGCCAGCAGCGTAGGGGGGGAGGCTAATGAAAAACTGTTTTTT. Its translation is CASSVGGEANEKLFF.

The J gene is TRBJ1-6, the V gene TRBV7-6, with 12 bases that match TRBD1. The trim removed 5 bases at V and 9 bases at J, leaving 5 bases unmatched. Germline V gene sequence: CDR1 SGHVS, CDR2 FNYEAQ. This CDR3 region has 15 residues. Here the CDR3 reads CASSGTGGASSPLHF. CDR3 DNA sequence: TGTGCCAGCAGCGGGACAGGGGGCGCATCTTCACCCCTCCACTTT.

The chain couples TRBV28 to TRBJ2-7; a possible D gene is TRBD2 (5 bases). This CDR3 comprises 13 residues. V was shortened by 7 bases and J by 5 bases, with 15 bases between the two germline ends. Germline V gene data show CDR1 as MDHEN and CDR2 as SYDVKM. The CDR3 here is CASTQLLRDEQYF. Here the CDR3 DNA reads TGTGCCAGCACCCAACTCTTGAGGGACGAGCAGTACTTC.

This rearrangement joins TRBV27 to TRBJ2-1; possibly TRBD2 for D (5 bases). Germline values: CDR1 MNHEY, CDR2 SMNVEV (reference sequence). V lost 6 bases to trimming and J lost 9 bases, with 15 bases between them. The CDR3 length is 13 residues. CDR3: CASSPGFQGEQFF. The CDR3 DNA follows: TGTGCCAGCAGCCCGGGGTTCCAAGGTGAGCAGTTCTTC.

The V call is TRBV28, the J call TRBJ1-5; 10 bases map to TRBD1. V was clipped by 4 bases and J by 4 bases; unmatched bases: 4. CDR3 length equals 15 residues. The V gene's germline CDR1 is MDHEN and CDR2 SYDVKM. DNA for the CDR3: TGTGCCAGCAGTTCGACAGGGGGCTGGAATCAGCCCCAGCATTTT. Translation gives CASSSTGGWNQPQHF. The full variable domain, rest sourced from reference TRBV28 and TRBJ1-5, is DVKVTQSSRYLVKRTGEKVFLECVQDMDHENMFWYRQDPGLGLRLIYFSYDVKMKEKGDIPEGYSVSREKKERFSLILESASTNQTSMYLCASSSTGGWNQPQHFGDGTRLSIL.

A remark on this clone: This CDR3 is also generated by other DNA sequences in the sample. CDR3 nucleotide sequence: TGTGCCAGCTCACCACCGTCGGGCTACGAGCAGTACTTC. Protein: CASSPPSGYEQYF. The V and J genes are TRBV18 and TRBJ2-7; D not resolved. The CDR3 has 13 residues. Germline-derived CDR1 and CDR2 are KGHSH and LQKENI. Trimming cost V 0 bases and J 3 bases, with 6 bases left between them.

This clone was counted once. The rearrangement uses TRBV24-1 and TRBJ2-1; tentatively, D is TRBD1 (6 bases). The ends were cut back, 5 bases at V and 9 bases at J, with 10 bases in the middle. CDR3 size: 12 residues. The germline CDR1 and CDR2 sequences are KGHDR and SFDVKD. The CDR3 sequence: CATSGGQTEQFF. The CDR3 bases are TGTGCCACCAGTGGCGGACAGACTGAGCAGTTCTTC.

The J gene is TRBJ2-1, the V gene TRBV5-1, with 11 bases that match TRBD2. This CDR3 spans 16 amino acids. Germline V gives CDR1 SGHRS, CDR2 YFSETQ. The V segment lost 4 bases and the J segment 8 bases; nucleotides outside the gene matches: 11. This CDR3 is CASSLLGRTSGHEQFF. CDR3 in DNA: TGCGCCAGCAGCCTCCTAGGCCGGACTAGCGGGCATGAGCAGTTCTTC.

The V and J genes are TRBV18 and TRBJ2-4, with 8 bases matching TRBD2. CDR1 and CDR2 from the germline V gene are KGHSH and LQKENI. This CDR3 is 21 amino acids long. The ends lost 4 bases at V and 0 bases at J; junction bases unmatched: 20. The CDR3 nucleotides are TGTGCCAGCTCACACCTTTTCCCGGGACTAGTGGATGAACTAGCCAAAAACATTCAGTACTTC. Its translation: CASSHLFPGLVDELAKNIQYF.

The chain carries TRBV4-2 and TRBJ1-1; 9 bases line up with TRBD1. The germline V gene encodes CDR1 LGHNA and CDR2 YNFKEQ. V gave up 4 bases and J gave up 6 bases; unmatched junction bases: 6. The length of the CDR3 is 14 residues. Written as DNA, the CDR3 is TGTGCCAGCAGCCGGACAGGGGAAAATTCTGAAGCTTTCTTT. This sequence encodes CASSRTGENSEAFF.

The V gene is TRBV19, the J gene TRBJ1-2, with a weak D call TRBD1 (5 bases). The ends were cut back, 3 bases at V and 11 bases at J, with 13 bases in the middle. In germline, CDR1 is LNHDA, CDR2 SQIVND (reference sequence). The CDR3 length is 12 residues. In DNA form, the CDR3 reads TGTGCCAGTAGTATTTCCGGGGGTCTTTACACCTTC. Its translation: CASSISGGLYTF.

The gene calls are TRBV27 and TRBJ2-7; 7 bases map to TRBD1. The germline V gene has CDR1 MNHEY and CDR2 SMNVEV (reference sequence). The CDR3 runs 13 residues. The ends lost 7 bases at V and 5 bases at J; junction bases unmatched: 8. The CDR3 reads CASTGVQGNEQYF. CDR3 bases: TGTGCCAGCACTGGTGTACAGGGGAACGAGCAGTACTTC.

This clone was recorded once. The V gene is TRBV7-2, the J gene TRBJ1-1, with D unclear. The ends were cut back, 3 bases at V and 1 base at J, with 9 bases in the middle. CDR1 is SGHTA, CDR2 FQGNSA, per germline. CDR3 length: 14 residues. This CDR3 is CASSFDGRNTEAFF. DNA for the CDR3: TGTGCCAGCAGCTTTGATGGTAGGAACACTGAAGCTTTCTTT.

DNA for the CDR3: TGTGCCAGCAGCTCGCTTTCTGCTAGCGGGGGGGCCACAGATACGCAGTATTTT. This sequence encodes CASSSLSASGGATDTQYF. This chain joins TRBV7-3 and TRBJ2-3, with TRBD2 identical over 12 bases. Germline CDR1 SGHTA, CDR2 FQGTGA. V gave up 4 bases and J gave up 2 bases; unmatched junction bases: 10. The CDR3 length is 18 residues.

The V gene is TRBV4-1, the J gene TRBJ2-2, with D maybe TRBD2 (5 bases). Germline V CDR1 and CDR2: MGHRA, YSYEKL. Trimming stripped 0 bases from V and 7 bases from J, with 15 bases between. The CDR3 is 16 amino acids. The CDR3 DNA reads TGCGCCAGCAGCCAAGATGGAGGACCCCTATTCGGGGAGCTGTTTTTT. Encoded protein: CASSQDGGPLFGELFF.

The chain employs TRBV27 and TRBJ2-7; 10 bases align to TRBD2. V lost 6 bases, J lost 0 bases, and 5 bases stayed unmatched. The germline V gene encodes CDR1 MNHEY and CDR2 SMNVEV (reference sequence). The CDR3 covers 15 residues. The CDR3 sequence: CASSLSGGRSYEQYF. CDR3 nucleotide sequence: TGTGCCAGCAGCCTTAGCGGGGGGCGCTCCTACGAGCAGTACTTC.

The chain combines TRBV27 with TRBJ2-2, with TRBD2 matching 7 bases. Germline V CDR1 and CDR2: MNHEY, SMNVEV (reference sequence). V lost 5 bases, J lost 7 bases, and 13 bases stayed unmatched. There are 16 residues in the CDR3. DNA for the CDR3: TGTGCCAGCAGTCCCCAACGGGAGGTCAGCCACGGGGAGCTGTTTTTT. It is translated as CASSPQREVSHGELFF.

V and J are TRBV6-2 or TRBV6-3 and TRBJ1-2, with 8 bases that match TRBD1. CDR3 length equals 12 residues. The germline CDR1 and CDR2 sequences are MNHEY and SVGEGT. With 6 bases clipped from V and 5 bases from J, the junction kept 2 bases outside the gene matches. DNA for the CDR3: TGTGCCAGCAGCGGACAGGGATATGGCTACACCTTC. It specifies CASSGQGYGYTF.

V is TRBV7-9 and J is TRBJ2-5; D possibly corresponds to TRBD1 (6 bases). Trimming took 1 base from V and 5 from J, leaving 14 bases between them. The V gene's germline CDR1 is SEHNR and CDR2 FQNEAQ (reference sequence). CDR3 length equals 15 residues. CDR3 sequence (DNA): TGTGCCAGCAGCTTAGGAGATGGGGGCCGCGAGACCCAGTACTTC. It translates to CASSLGDGGRETQYF.